Shown below are 22 T cell receptor beta chains from a single sample sequenced in a study of human T cells and chemical hapten exposure. Before extraction, the whole blood was not fractionated, and total RNA was taken from it. MiXCR was run by TCRdb on the 5' RACE reads, yielding one entry per CDR3 protein. Of 130,000 or so distinct CDR3 sequences listed, 3.5% to 5% are singletons. Source of these receptors: a female donor in good health.

This clonotype was detected ten times or more. V and J are TRBV12-3 or TRBV12-4 and TRBJ1-6; tentatively, D is TRBD1 (5 bases). V shed 7 bases and J shed 9 bases, with 16 bases lying between them. CDR3 length: 14 residues. The CDR3 protein is CASKEGTSGSPLHF. CDR3 nucleotides: TGTGCCAGCAAGGAGGGGACTTCAGGTTCACCCCTCCACTTT.

In this sample, this clonotype turned up many times. The chain recombines TRBV2 with TRBJ2-6; tentative D call: TRBD2 (5 bases). The CDR3 consists of 15 residues. In germline, CDR1 is SNHLY, CDR2 FYNNEI. Trimming removed 1 base at V and 2 bases at J, with 6 bases between. The CDR3 DNA follows: TGTGCCAGCAGTGAAGAGAGGGCTGGGGCCAACGTCCTGACTTTC. This gives the protein CASSEERAGANVLTF. Supplemented by reference TRBV2 and TRBJ2-6, the full variable domain reads EPEVTQTPSHQVTQMGQEVILRCVPISNHLYFYWYRQILGQKVEFLVSFYNNEISEKSEIFDDQFSVERPDGSNFTLKIRSTKLEDSAMYFCASSEERAGANVLTFGAGSRLTVL.

This clonotype appeared a few times. This rearrangement joins TRBV20-1 to TRBJ2-3; tentatively, D is TRBD2 (6 bases). There are 14 residues in the CDR3. Germline assignment: CDR1 DFQATT and CDR2 SNEGSKA (reference sequence). Deletions cut 6 bases from V and 6 bases from J, with 19 bases between. CDR3 sequence: CSAKRAGRGDTQYF. CDR3 bases: TGCAGTGCAAAACGGGCGGGGCGTGGGGATACGCAGTATTTT.

In this sample, this clonotype turned up many times. J is TRBJ1-5 and V is TRBV6-2 or TRBV6-3, with D possibly matching TRBD1 (6 bases). The CDR3 spans 16 residues. V was cut by 6 bases and J by 6 bases, with 21 bases left in between. Germline V CDR1 and CDR2: MNHEY, SVGEGT. The CDR3, as DNA: TGTGCCAGCAGGACACTACAGGGCGAAGTAAGTCAGCCCCAGCATTTT. It encodes CASRTLQGEVSQPQHF.

This clonotype was observed at least ten times. The genes are TRBV6-2 or TRBV6-3 and TRBJ2-1, with TRBD2 matching over 7 bases. V lost 4 bases, J lost 3 bases, and 12 bases stayed unmatched. The CDR3 extends over 17 amino acids. CDR1 MNHEY and CDR2 SVGEGT come from the germline V gene. The CDR3 sequence is CASSSNLRSGDYNEQFF. CDR3 nucleotide sequence: TGTGCCAGCAGTTCCAACCTTCGGAGCGGGGACTACAATGAGCAGTTCTTC.

This clonotype was found many times. This chain uses TRBV27 with TRBJ1-1, with D tentatively TRBD1 (5 bases). The CDR3 has 14 residues. From germline, CDR1 is MNHEY and CDR2 SMNVEV (reference sequence). V lost 0 bases to trimming and J lost 1 base, with 6 bases between them. Here the CDR3 reads CASSLSTANTEAFF. CDR3 in DNA: TGTGCCAGCAGTTTATCGACAGCGAACACTGAAGCTTTCTTT.

This clonotype showed up many times. J is TRBJ2-7 and V is TRBV20-1, with TRBD1 identical over 7 bases. The CDR3 has 12 residues. Trimming at V came to 6 bases and at J to 4 bases, leaving 6 bases not matched to a gene. Looked up from germline, CDR1 is DFQATT and CDR2 is SNEGSKA (reference sequence). The DNA of the CDR3 is TGCAGTGCCACCGGGACAGCATACGAGCAGTACTTC. Its translation is CSATGTAYEQYF.

At least ten counts were recorded for this clonotype. V gene TRBV6-5 combines with J gene TRBJ2-2; D is possibly TRBD2 (5 bases). The germline V and J ends were trimmed by 7 bases and 2 bases, with 14 bases remaining between them. This CDR3 spans 15 amino acids. Germline V gene lookup returns CDR1 MNHEY and CDR2 SVGAGI. The CDR3 region is CASTRSGLNTGELFF. CDR3 DNA: TGTGCCAGCACCCGATCGGGGTTAAACACCGGGGAGCTGTTTTTT.

This clonotype was seen a handful of times. The chain links TRBV10-3 to TRBJ2-5; the match to TRBD2 covers 7 bases. The CDR3 is made up of 14 amino acids. Germline V CDR1 and CDR2: ENHRY, SYGVKD. Losses at the gene ends were 10 bases for V and 7 bases for J; bases not matched to a gene: 15. The CDR3 is CATEPGGREVTQYF. Here the CDR3 DNA reads TGTGCCACCGAGCCGGGGGGAAGGGAAGTGACCCAGTACTTC.

The sample holds a few counts of this clonotype. The chain couples TRBV30 to TRBJ2-5, with D perhaps matching TRBD1 (5 bases). The germline V gene encodes CDR1 GTSNPN and CDR2 SVGIG (reference sequence). V gave up 3 bases and J gave up 2 bases, with 10 bases separating them. This CDR3 spans 13 amino acids. CDR3 in amino acids: CAWRGQVQETQYF. The CDR3 DNA is TGTGCCTGGAGAGGACAAGTACAAGAGACCCAGTACTTC. The complete variable domain, with remaining parts taken from reference TRBV30 and TRBJ2-5, reads SQTIHQWPATLVQPVGSPLSLECTVEGTSNPNLYWYRQAAGRGLQLLFYSVGIGQISSEVPQNLSASRPQDRQFILSSKKLLLSDSGFYLCAWRGQVQETQYFGPGTRLLVL.

This clonotype was seen repeatedly, ten times or more. The V gene is TRBV29-1, the J gene TRBJ1-1; 10 bases are shared with TRBD1. The CDR3 contains 15 residues. CDR1 and CDR2 from the germline V gene are SQVTM and ANQGSEA. The V gene end was trimmed by 0 bases and the J gene end by 5 bases; junction bases not matched to a gene: 6. The CDR3 nucleotides are TGCAGCGTTGAAGAATTCGGGGACAGGGGTACTGAAGCTTTCTTT. This encodes CSVEEFGDRGTEAFF.

In this sample, this clonotype turned up many times. This rearrangement joins TRBV7-2 to TRBJ2-3; the match to TRBD2 covers 12 bases. Trimming removed 1 base from V and 5 bases from J; junction bases left unmatched: 10. Germline V gene sequence: CDR1 SGHTA, CDR2 FQGNSA. The CDR3 has 18 amino acids. The CDR3 DNA reads TGTGCCAGCAGCTTAGGATCCTCTAGCGGGGGGGGAGAAGATACGCAGTATTTT. Its translation: CASSLGSSSGGGEDTQYF.

This clonotype was recorded many times. The chain links TRBV5-4 to TRBJ1-6, with 10 bases matching TRBD1. V lost 4 bases, J lost 10 bases, and 5 bases stayed unmatched. Per the germline V gene, CDR1 is SGHNT and CDR2 is YYREEE (reference sequence). This CDR3 is 14 amino acids long. CDR3 in DNA: TGTGCCAGCAGCCTCCCGGGACAGGGGTCACCCCTCCACTTT. The encoded protein is CASSLPGQGSPLHF.

This clonotype occurred many times. The chain recombines TRBV29-1 with TRBJ2-7; possible D gene TRBD2, 5 bases. This CDR3 has 12 amino acids. V lost 1 base and J 4 bases, leaving 8 bases between the germline ends. Germline-derived CDR1 and CDR2 are SQVTM and ANQGSEA. In nucleotides, the CDR3 is TGCAGCGTTGAAGGTCGGGATTACGAGCAGTACTTC. It translates to CSVEGRDYEQYF.

This clonotype has at least ten counts. V usage is TRBV20-1 and J usage is TRBJ1-5; no clear D. Trimming left V 4 bases short and J 5 bases short, with 12 bases between. This CDR3 has 13 amino acids. CDR1 DFQATT and CDR2 SNEGSKA come from the germline V gene (reference sequence). CDR3 region: CSATGGDDQPQHF. CDR3 coding DNA: TGCAGTGCTACGGGTGGAGACGATCAGCCCCAGCATTTT.

In this sample, this clonotype turned up many times. The V call is TRBV5-1, the J call TRBJ1-2, with TRBD1 matching 7 bases. The CDR3 runs 13 residues. Trimming cost V 7 bases and J 3 bases; bases outside gene matches: 6. Germline CDR1 is SGHRS and CDR2 is YFSETQ. CDR3: CASGRGLDYGYTF. DNA of the CDR3: TGCGCCAGCGGAAGGGGGCTGGACTATGGCTACACCTTC.

This clonotype was counted at least ten times. The chain is built from TRBV20-1 and TRBJ2-1, with 9 nucleotides matching TRBD2. Germline trimming cut 0 bases from V and 2 bases from J; bases unmatched to any gene: 2. The CDR3 sequence is 15 residues long. Germline V CDR1 and CDR2: DFQATT, SNEGSKA (reference sequence). The CDR3 DNA follows: TGCAGTGCTAGAGATAGCGGGAGAACCTACAATGAGCAGTTCTTC. It translates to CSARDSGRTYNEQFF.

This clonotype has more than one count but fewer than ten. V is TRBV12-3 or TRBV12-4 and J is TRBJ2-2; 7 bases line up with TRBD1. V shed 9 bases, J shed 5 bases, and the junction held 12 bases outside the gene matches. The CDR3 extends over 15 amino acids. The CDR3: CASREQGMKTGELFF. Written as DNA, the CDR3 is TGTGCCAGTAGGGAACAGGGGATGAAGACCGGGGAGCTGTTTTTT.

This clonotype was detected a few times. This chain connects TRBV30 to TRBJ2-7, with TRBD1 as a possible D gene (5 bases). The CDR3 is made up of 13 amino acids. With 0 bases removed from V and 7 bases from J, the gap between germline ends came to 13 bases. CDR1 and CDR2 (germline): GTSNPN, SVGIG (reference sequence). CDR3: CAWSVKGSREQYF. The CDR3 bases are TGTGCCTGGAGTGTAAAGGGGTCGAGGGAGCAGTACTTC.

This clonotype occurred a few times. V and J are TRBV5-4 and TRBJ2-1; TRBD1 matches at 9 bases. Per the germline V gene, CDR1 is SGHNT and CDR2 is YYREEE (reference sequence). The CDR3 covers 15 residues. The junction had 10 bases not matched to a gene; V was cut back by 4 bases and J by 8 bases. Here the CDR3 DNA reads TGTGCCAGCAGCAATGACAGGGGGGGGGTCTATGAGCAGTTCTTC. Its protein is CASSNDRGGVYEQFF.

This clonotype was picked up many times. This rearrangement joins TRBV20-1 to TRBJ1-4; D possibly corresponds to TRBD1 (6 bases). Germline V CDR1 and CDR2: DFQATT, SNEGSKA (reference sequence). CDR3 length equals 11 residues. Trimming removed 4 bases from V and 7 bases from J, with 7 bases in between. For the CDR3, the DNA is TGCAGTGCTATACAGGGTGAAAAACTGTTTTTT. Its protein is CSAIQGEKLFF.

In its sample, this clonotype was seen many times. CDR3 in amino acids: CASRISQLDLGNEKLFF. Here the CDR3 DNA reads TGTGCCAGCAGGATTAGCCAATTGGACTTAGGGAATGAAAAACTGTTTTTT. The chain employs TRBV7-8 and TRBJ1-4; D call uncertain. Germline V gene lookup returns CDR1 SGHVS and CDR2 FQNEAQ. The CDR3 has 17 residues. V was clipped by 6 bases and J by 5 bases, with 22 bases between them.